Shown below are 18 T cell receptor beta chains from a single sample sequenced in a study of CD8 T cells in ankylosing spondylitis. Study-wide results and caveats: In ankylosing spondylitis blood, a motif of fewer than 10 highly homologous TCR beta variants appeared characteristic.

The antigens for these receptors are not known. TCRdb re-analysed the 5' RACE reads in MiXCR, keeping a single row per CDR3 protein. The table lists a few hundred thousand distinct CDR3 sequences, roughly 8% of them singletons. Specimen: blood, either unsorted or a sorted T cell fraction (not recorded which). These TCRs come from a male donor with ankylosing spondylitis.

This clonotype was counted many times. The rearrangement joins TRBV5-6 to TRBJ2-1; perhaps TRBD2 as D (6 bases). The CDR3 length is 16 residues. Germline-derived CDR1 and CDR2 are SGHDT and YYEEEE. V shed 2 bases and J shed 0 bases, with 12 bases lying between them. CDR3 DNA: TGTGCCAGCAGCTTAGGGGACTTGAGCTCCTACAATGAGCAGTTCTTC. Amino acid sequence: CASSLGDLSSYNEQFF. The full variable domain, with the rest looked up from reference TRBV5-6 and TRBJ2-1, is DAGVTQSPTHLIKTRGQQVTLRCSPKSGHDTVSWYQQALGQGPQFIFQYYEEEERQRGNFPDRFSGHQFPNYSSELNVNALLLGDSALYLCASSLGDLSSYNEQFFGPGTRLTVL.

The rearrangement links TRBV2 to TRBJ2-4; D ambiguous. The V and J ends lost 3 bases and 0 bases respectively, with 9 bases between them. Germline V gives CDR1 SNHLY, CDR2 FYNNEI. This CDR3 has 15 residues. The CDR3 protein is CASSEISLAKNIQYF. In nucleotides, the CDR3 is TGTGCCAGCAGTGAGATCTCCCTAGCCAAAAACATTCAGTACTTC.

In regard to this clonotype: A much more abundant neighbour one base away suggests this may be a read error. J is TRBJ2-7 and V is TRBV5-1, with 14 bases identical to TRBD2. Germline values: CDR1 SGHRS, CDR2 YFSETQ. The CDR3 loop spans 15 amino acids. Here the CDR3 reads CAGSQGLAGVSEQYF. CDR3 DNA: TGCGCCGGCAGCCAGGGACTAGCGGGAGTAAGCGAGCAGTACTTC.

This clonotype was seen many times. The V and J genes are TRBV20-1 and TRBJ2-7; the D gene is possibly TRBD2 (6 bases). Trimming took 7 bases from V and 5 from J, leaving 12 bases between them. The CDR3 loop spans 11 amino acids. Germline CDR1 DFQATT, CDR2 SNEGSKA (reference sequence). Here the CDR3 DNA reads TGCAGTGAACTAGCTTATGACGAGCAGTACTTC. Protein: CSELAYDEQYF.

This chain links TRBV27 with TRBJ2-5, with D possibly being TRBD1 or TRBD2 (5 bases each). The CDR3 sequence is 13 residues long. Germline V CDR1 and CDR2: MNHEY, SMNVEV (reference sequence). The V end was cut by 5 bases, the J end by 11 bases, with 18 bases between. This chain's CDR3 is CASSRHRDALQYF. The CDR3 region has the DNA TGTGCCAGCAGTCGCCACCGGGACGCACTACAGTACTTC.

The chain employs TRBV20-1 and TRBJ2-7, with 7 positions matching TRBD2. Losses at the gene ends were 4 bases for V and 4 bases for J; bases not matched to a gene: 7. The CDR3 is made up of 13 amino acids. CDR1 is DFQATT and CDR2 is SNEGSKA in the germline V gene (reference sequence). CDR3 bases: TGCAGTGCTACCCAGACTAGCCGATACGAGCAGTACTTC. It specifies CSATQTSRYEQYF.

This sequence joins TRBV14 and TRBJ2-2; 8 bases align to TRBD2. J was trimmed by 4 bases and V by 4 bases; bases with no gene match: 5. This CDR3 is built from 15 residues. Germline V gene lookup returns CDR1 SGHDN and CDR2 FVKESK. The CDR3, as DNA: TGTGCCAGCAGCCTTAGCGGGATCGGCACCGGGGAGCTGTTTTTT. Translated, it gives CASSLSGIGTGELFF.

The chain combines TRBV3-1 with TRBJ2-7; 7 positions match TRBD1. CDR3 length equals 14 residues. J gave up 3 bases and V 4 bases, and 6 bases lay outside the gene matches. Germline CDR1 is LGHDT and CDR2 is YNNKEL (reference sequence). CDR3 nucleotide sequence: TGTGCCAGCAGCCCGCGGCCAGGGGGCTACGAGCAGTACTTC. Protein: CASSPRPGGYEQYF.

This clonotype was recorded many times. The CDR3 loop is CASSPPGRGYNEQFF. DNA for the CDR3: TGTGCCAGCAGTCCGCCGGGACGGGGCTACAATGAGCAGTTCTTC. The chain links TRBV28 to TRBJ2-1; D possibly uses TRBD1 or TRBD2 (5 bases each). V lost 5 bases and J lost 3, with 14 bases in between. Per the germline V gene, CDR1 is MDHEN and CDR2 is SYDVKM. The CDR3 is 15 amino acids.

This clonotype was detected a few times. The rearrangement joins TRBV2 to TRBJ2-1; D may be TRBD2 (5 bases). Germline CDR1 and CDR2: SNHLY and FYNNEI. Trimming cost V 10 bases and J 2 bases, with 9 bases left between them. The CDR3 spans 12 residues. The CDR3 DNA follows: TGTGCCACCAGGACTGCCTACAATGAGCAGTTCTTC. It yields the protein CATRTAYNEQFF.

The sample holds a few counts of this clonotype. This chain joins TRBV4-2 and TRBJ2-3, with D unresolved. The length of the CDR3 is 16 residues. Germline V gene lookup returns CDR1 LGHNA and CDR2 YNFKEQ. V was pared by 1 base and J by 0 bases, with 11 bases between. DNA for the CDR3: TGTGCCAGCAGCCAAGTTCTGCAGGAAAGCACAGATACGCAGTATTTT. This codes for CASSQVLQESTDTQYF.

The CDR3 sequence is CASSYSPGTNTGELFF. CDR3 sequence (DNA): TGTGCCAGCAGTTACTCGCCAGGGACGAACACCGGGGAGCTGTTTTTT. This chain uses TRBV6-5 with TRBJ2-2, with D perhaps TRBD1 (5 bases). V lost 0 bases and J lost 0, with 8 bases in between. Germline V gene sequence: CDR1 MNHEY, CDR2 SVGAGI. This CDR3 region has 16 residues.

This clonotype was observed at least ten times. The chain has TRBV29-1 and TRBJ1-2, with 7 bases identical to TRBD1. CDR3 length equals 13 residues. V trimming: 3 bases; J trimming: 4 bases; junction bases outside the gene matches: 5. Germline V gene lookup returns CDR1 SQVTM and CDR2 ANQGSEA. CDR3 protein: CSVETGLPYGYTF. The CDR3 DNA follows: TGCAGCGTTGAGACAGGGCTCCCCTATGGCTACACCTTC.

This clonotype was picked up a small number of times. The rearrangement joins TRBV5-1 to TRBJ2-1; 8 bases fit TRBD2. Losses at the gene ends were 4 bases for V and 9 bases for J; bases not matched to a gene: 15. Germline V gives CDR1 SGHRS, CDR2 YFSETQ. The CDR3 has 16 amino acids. The CDR3 region is CASSVNPGLGSGEQFF. Here the CDR3 DNA reads TGCGCCAGCAGCGTAAATCCGGGACTAGGGTCGGGTGAGCAGTTCTTC.

The rearrangement links TRBV20-1 to TRBJ2-1, with 10 bases identical to TRBD2. The V gene's germline CDR1 is DFQATT and CDR2 SNEGSKA (reference sequence). J gave up 3 bases and V 5 bases, and 1 base lay outside the gene matches. CDR3 length: 13 amino acids. The CDR3 sequence is CSAGTSDYNEQFF. The CDR3 coding sequence is TGCAGTGCTGGGACTAGCGACTACAATGAGCAGTTCTTC.

This clonotype was recorded at least ten times. The chain links TRBV28 to TRBJ1-1; D remains ambiguous. CDR1 and CDR2 from the germline V gene are MDHEN and SYDVKM. V was trimmed by 6 bases and J by 4 bases, leaving 9 bases between them. The CDR3 consists of 12 residues. The CDR3 DNA reads TGTGCCAGCAGCATGGAAGTCACTGAAGCTTTCTTT. This sequence encodes CASSMEVTEAFF.

In this sample, this clonotype turned up many times. The chain is built from TRBV5-1 and TRBJ2-7; TRBD2 is a possible D gene (5 bases). The ends were cut back, 0 bases at V and 6 bases at J, with 13 bases in the middle. The CDR3 runs to 14 residues. Germline V lookup: CDR1 SGHRS, CDR2 YFSETQ. DNA of the CDR3: TGCGCCAGCAGCTTGGACCCCCGCGGAGGCGAGCAGTACTTC. This gives the protein CASSLDPRGGEQYF.

This CDR3 is CASSQALAGTHEQYF. The DNA for the CDR3 is TGTGCCAGCAGCCAAGCGCTAGCGGGAACCCACGAGCAGTACTTC. J is TRBJ2-7 and V is TRBV3-1, with TRBD2 matching 9 bases. CDR3 length equals 15 residues. Germline V lookup: CDR1 LGHDT, CDR2 YNNKEL (reference sequence). J was trimmed by 5 bases and V by 1 base; bases with no gene match: 6.